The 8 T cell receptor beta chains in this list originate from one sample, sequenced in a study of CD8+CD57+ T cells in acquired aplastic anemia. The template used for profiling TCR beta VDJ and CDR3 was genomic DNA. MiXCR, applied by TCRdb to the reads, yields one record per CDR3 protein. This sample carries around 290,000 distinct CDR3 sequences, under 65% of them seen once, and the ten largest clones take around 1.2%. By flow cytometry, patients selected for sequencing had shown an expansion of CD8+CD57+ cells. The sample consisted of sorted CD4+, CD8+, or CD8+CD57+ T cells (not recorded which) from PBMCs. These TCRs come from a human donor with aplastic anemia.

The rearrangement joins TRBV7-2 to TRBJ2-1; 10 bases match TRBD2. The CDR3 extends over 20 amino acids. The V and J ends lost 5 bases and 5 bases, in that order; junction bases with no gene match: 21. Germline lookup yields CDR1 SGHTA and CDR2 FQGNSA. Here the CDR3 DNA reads TGTGCCAGCAGCCAAGATCCCCCTTCCCTAGCGGGGGATACTAACAATGAGCAGTTCTTC. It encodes CASSQDPPSLAGDTNNEQFF.

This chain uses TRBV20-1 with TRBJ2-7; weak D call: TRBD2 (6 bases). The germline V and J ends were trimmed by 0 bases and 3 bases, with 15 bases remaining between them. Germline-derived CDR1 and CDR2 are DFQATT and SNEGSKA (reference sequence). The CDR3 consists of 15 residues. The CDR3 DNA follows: TGCAGTGCTAGAGATCAGGAGGGTTTCGGCTACGAGCAGTACTTC. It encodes CSARDQEGFGYEQYF.

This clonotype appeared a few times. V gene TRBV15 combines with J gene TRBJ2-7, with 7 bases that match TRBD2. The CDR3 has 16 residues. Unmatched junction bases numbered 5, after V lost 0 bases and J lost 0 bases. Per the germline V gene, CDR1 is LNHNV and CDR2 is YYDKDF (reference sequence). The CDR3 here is CATSRDLGGTSYEQYF. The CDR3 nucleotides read TGTGCCACCAGCAGAGACCTGGGGGGGACCTCCTACGAGCAGTACTTC.

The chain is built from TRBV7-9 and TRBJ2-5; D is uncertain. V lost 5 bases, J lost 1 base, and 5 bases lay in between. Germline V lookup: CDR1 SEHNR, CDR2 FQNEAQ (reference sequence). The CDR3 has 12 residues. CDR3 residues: CASSGPQETQYF. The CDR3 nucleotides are TGTGCCAGCAGCGGACCCCAAGAGACCCAGTACTTC.

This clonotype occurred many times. Here the CDR3 DNA reads TGTGCCAGCACCGGGACAGGGGGTGTCTATGGCTACACCTTC. This sequence encodes CASTGTGGVYGYTF. The V and J genes are TRBV2 and TRBJ1-2, with TRBD1 matching 11 bases. Germline V gene lookup returns CDR1 SNHLY and CDR2 FYNNEI. Losses at the gene ends were 7 bases for V and 4 bases for J; bases not matched to a gene: 5. CDR3 length: 14 amino acids. The full variable domain, with the rest looked up from reference TRBV2 and TRBJ1-2, is EPEVTQTPSHQVTQMGQEVILRCVPISNHLYFYWYRQILGQKVEFLVSFYNNEISEKSEIFDDQFSVERPDGSNFTLKIRSTKLEDSAMYFCASTGTGGVYGYTFGSGTRLTVV.

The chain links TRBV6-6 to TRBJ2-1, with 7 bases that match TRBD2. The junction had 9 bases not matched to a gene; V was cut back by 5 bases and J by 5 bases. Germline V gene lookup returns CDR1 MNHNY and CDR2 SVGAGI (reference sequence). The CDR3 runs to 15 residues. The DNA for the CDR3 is TGTGCCAGCAGTCTTCCGGGGGGTCCCCACAATGAGCAGTTCTTC. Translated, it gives CASSLPGGPHNEQFF.

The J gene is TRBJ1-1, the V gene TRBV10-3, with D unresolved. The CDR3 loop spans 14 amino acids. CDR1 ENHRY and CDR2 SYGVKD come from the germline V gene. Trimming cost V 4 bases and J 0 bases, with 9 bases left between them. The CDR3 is CAISVGILNTEAFF. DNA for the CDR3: TGTGCCATCAGTGTCGGCATACTGAACACTGAAGCTTTCTTT.

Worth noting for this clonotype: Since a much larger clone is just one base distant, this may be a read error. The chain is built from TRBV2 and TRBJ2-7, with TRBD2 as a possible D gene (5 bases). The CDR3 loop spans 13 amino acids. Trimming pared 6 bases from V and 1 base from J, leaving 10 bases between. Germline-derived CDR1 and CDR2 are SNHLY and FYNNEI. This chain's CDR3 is CASREDGSYEQYF. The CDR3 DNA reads TGTGCCAGCAGGGAGGACGGATCCTACGAGCAGTACTTC.